This T cell receptor (beta chain) derives from a study of blood T cell repertoires in COVID-19. The CDR3 is made up of 14 amino acids. Germline V gene data show CDR1 as MNHEY and CDR2 as SVGAGI. After removal of 6 bases from V and 3 bases from J, the junction contained 4 bases not matched to a gene. Original analysis: By means of reference gene primer amplification, nucleated cell counts were estimated. Some clones are missing from TCRdb's copy, which holds only in-frame ones; the method was immunoSEQ multiplex PCR. D and trimming were read from the DNA, whereas the V and J calls and clone size are those reported in that table. The sample lists 250,000 to 350,000 clones; roughly nine tenths were seen once.

Sequenced sample: peripheral blood. The receptor's source is a woman between 25 and 40 years old with COVID-19, enrolled during active disease. The V gene is TRBV6-5, the J gene TRBJ2-7; 11 bases fit TRBD1. As DNA, the CDR3 is TGTGCCAGCAGGGGACAGGGGGGAGTCTACGAGCAGTACTTC. This encodes CASRGQGGVYEQYF.